This T cell receptor (beta chain) originates from a study of CD8 T cells in Susac syndrome. Random hexamers were used to reverse transcribe about 0.5 to 1 ug of RNA. MiXCR, applied by TCRdb to the immunoSEQ multiplex PCR reads, yields one record per CDR3 protein. The table records roughly 120,000 distinct CDR3 sequences, 90% to 95% of them present only once. Germline assignment: CDR1 MGHRA and CDR2 YSYEKL. With V trimmed by 2 bases and J by 2 bases, 5 bases remained unmatched. The CDR3 extends over 15 amino acids. Sequencing targeted TCR beta in blood CD8+ and CD4+ T cells. Those who served as multiple sclerosis controls were treatment-naive patients with stable or active relapsing-remitting disease. Negative magnetic isolation gave CD8+ and CD4+ cells; FACS enriched CD8+ TEMRA.

Sequenced sample: CD8+ T cells from PBMCs. This clonotype was sampled from a human donor with multiple sclerosis. This chain joins TRBV4-1 and TRBJ1-2, with 7 nucleotides matching TRBD1. This CDR3 is CASSQRDSSNYGYTF. In DNA, the CDR3 is TGCGCCAGCAGCCAACGGGACAGTTCGAACTATGGCTACACCTTC.